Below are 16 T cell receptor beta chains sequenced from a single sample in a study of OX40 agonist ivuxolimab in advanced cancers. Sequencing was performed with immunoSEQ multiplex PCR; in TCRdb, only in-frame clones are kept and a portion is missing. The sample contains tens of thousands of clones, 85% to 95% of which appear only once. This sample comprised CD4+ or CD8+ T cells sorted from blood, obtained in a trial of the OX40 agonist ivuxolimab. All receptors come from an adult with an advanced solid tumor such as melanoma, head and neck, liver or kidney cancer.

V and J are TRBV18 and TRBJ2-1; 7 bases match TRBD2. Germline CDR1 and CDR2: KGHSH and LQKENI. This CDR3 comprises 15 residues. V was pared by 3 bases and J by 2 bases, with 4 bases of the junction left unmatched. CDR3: CASSPRLAAYNEQFF. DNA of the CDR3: TGTGCCAGCTCACCGCGACTAGCTGCCTACAATGAGCAGTTCTTC.

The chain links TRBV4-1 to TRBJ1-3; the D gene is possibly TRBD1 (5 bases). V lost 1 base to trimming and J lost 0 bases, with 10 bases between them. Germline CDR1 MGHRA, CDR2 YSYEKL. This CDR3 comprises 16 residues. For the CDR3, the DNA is TGCGCCAGCAGCCAAGGGGGCATGGGCTCTGGAAACACCATATATTTT. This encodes CASSQGGMGSGNTIYF.

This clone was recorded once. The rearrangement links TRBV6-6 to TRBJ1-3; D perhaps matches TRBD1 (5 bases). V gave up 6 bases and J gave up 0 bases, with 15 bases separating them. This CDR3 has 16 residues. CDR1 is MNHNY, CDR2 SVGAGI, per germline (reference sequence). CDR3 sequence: CASRRTGTVSGNTIYF. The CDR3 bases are TGTGCCAGCAGACGTACAGGAACAGTCTCTGGAAACACCATATATTTT.

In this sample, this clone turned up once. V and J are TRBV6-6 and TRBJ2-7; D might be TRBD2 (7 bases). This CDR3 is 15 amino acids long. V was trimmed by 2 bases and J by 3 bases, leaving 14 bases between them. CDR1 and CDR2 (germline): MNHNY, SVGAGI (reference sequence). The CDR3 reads CASSYKGGTGYEQYF. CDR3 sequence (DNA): TGTGCCAGCAGTTACAAGGGGGGGACCGGCTACGAGCAGTACTTC.

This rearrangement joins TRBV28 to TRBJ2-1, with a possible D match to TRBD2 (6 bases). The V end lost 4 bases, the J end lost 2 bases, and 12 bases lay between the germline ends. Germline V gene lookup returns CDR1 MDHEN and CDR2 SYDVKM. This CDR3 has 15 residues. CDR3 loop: CASSSPAGPYNEQFF. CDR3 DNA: TGTGCCAGCAGTTCGCCGGCGGGGCCCTACAATGAGCAGTTCTTC. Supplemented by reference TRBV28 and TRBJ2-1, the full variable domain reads DVKVTQSSRYLVKRTGEKVFLECVQDMDHENMFWYRQDPGLGLRLIYFSYDVKMKEKGDIPEGYSVSREKKERFSLILESASTNQTSMYLCASSSPAGPYNEQFFGPGTRLTVL.

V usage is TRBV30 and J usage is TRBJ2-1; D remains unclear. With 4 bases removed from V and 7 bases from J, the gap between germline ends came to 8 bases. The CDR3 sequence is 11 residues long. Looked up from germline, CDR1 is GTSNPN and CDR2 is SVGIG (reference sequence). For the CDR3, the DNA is TGTGCCTGGAAAGGAGCGAATGAGCAGTTCTTC. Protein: CAWKGANEQFF.

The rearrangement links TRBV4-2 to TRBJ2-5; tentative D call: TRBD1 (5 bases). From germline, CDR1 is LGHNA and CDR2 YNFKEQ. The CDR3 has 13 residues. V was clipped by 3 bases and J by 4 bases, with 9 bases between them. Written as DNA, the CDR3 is TGTGCCAGCAGCCAGGGCCAGGGAGAGACCCAGTACTTC. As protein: CASSQGQGETQYF.

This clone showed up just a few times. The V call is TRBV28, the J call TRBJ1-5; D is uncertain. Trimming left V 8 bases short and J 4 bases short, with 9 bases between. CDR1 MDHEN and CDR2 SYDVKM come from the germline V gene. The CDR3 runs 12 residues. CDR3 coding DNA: TGTGCCAGCGGCCCAAGGAATCAGCCCCAGCATTTT. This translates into CASGPRNQPQHF.

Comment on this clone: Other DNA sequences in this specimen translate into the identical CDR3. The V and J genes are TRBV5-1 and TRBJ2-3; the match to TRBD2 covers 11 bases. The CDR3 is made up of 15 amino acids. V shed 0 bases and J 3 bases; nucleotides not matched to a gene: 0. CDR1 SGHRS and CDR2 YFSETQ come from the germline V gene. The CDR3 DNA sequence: TGCGCCAGCAGCTTGGGACTAGCGGGGACAGATACGCAGTATTTT. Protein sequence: CASSLGLAGTDTQYF.

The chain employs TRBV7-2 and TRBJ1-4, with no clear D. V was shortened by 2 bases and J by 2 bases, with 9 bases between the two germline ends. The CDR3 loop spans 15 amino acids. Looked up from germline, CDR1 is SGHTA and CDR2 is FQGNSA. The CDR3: CASSLPGQTNEKLFF. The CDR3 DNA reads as TGTGCCAGCAGCTTACCGGGTCAGACTAATGAAAAACTGTTTTTT.

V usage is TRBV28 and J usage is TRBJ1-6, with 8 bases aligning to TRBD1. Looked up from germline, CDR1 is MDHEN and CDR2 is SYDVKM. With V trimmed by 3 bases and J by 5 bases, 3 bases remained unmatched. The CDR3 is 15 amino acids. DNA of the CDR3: TGTGCCAGCAGTTTTCAGGACAGGGATAATTCACCCCTCCACTTT. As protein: CASSFQDRDNSPLHF.

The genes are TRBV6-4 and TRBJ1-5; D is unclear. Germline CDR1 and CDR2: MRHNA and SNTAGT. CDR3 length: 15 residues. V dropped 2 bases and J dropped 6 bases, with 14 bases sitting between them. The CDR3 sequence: CASSDRKDGIQPQHF. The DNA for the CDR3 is TGTGCCAGCAGTGACAGGAAGGATGGGATTCAGCCCCAGCATTTT.

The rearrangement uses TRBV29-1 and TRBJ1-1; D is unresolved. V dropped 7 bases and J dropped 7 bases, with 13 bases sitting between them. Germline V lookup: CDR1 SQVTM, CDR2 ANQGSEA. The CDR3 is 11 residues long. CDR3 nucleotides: TGCAGCGGCGGCACAAGCCTTGAAGCTTTCTTT. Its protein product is CSGGTSLEAFF.

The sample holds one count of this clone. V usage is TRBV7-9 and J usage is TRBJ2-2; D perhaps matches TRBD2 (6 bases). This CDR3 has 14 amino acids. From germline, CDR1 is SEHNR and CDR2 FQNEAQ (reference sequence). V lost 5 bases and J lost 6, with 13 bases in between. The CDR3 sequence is CASSAGTSAGELFF. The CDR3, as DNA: TGTGCCAGCAGCGCCGGGACTTCGGCCGGGGAGCTGTTTTTT.

The CDR3 DNA is TGTGCCAGCAGAGAGCGGGAGGGCTACGAGCAGTACTTC. Protein product: CASREREGYEQYF. This chain connects TRBV2 to TRBJ2-7; the match to TRBD2 covers 10 bases. The germline V gene encodes CDR1 SNHLY and CDR2 FYNNEI. Trimming at V came to 6 bases and at J to 3 bases, leaving 2 bases not matched to a gene. The CDR3 sequence is 13 residues long.

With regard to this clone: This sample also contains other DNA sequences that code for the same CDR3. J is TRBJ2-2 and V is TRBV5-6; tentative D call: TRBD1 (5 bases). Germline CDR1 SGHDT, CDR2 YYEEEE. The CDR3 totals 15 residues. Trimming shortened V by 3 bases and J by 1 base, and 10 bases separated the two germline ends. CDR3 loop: CASSSRQGNTGELFF. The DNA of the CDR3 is TGTGCCAGCAGCTCGCGGCAGGGGAACACCGGGGAGCTGTTTTTT.